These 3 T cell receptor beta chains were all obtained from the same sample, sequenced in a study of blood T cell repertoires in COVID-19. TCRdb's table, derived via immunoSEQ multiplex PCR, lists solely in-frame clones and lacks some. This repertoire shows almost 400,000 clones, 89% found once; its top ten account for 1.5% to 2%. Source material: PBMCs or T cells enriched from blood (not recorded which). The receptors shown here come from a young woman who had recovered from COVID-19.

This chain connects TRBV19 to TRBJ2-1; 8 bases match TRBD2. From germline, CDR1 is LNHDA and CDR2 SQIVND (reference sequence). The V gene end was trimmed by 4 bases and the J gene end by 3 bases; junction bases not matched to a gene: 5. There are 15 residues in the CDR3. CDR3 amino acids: CASSTSGSGYNEQFF. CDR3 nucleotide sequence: TGTGCCAGTAGTACCAGCGGGAGTGGCTACAATGAGCAGTTCTTC.

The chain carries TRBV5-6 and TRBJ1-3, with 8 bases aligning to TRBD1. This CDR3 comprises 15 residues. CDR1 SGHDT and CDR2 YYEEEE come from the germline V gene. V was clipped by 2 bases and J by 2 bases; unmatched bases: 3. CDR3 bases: TGTGCCAGCAGCTTCATCAGGGGGCCTGGAAACACCATATATTTT. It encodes CASSFIRGPGNTIYF.

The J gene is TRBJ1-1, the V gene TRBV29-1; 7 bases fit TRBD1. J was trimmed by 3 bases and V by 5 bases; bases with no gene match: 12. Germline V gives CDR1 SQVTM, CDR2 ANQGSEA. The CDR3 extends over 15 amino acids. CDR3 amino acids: CSVSGGLRGDTEAFF. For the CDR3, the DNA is TGCAGCGTTTCAGGGGGACTGAGAGGGGACACTGAAGCTTTCTTT.